The 2 T cell receptor beta chains reported below all come from one sample, sequenced in a study of human T cells and chemical hapten exposure. TCRdb used MiXCR to reprocess the RACE reads, holding one entry per CDR3 protein. The top ten hold around 9.5% of the sample, which has more than 55,000 distinct CDR3 sequences, roughly a tenth seen once. The time point denotes: pre-sensitization, week 0. Stated treatment: therapeutic diphenylcyclopropenone sensitization with weekly scalp DPC. The specimen comprised whole blood, sampled in connection with sensitization to the hapten diphenylcyclopropenone (DPC). The receptors here all came from a man in his forties with alopecia areata. Some clones in this sample may be carry-over from other donors' samples.

This clonotype has only a few counts. The gene calls are TRBV2 and TRBJ2-2, with TRBD1 identical over 8 bases. The CDR3 is 14 residues long. Germline loops: CDR1 SNHLY, CDR2 FYNNEI. Germline trimming cut 6 bases from V and 4 bases from J; bases unmatched to any gene: 4. CDR3 loop: CASSRTGPTGELFF. DNA of the CDR3: TGTGCCAGCAGCCGGACAGGGCCCACCGGGGAGCTGTTTTTT.

V usage is TRBV27 and J usage is TRBJ2-1; perhaps D is TRBD1 or TRBD2 (7 bases each). The germline V gene has CDR1 MNHEY and CDR2 SMNVEV (reference sequence). The ends were cut back, 4 bases at V and 9 bases at J, with 13 bases in the middle. CDR3 length: 13 residues. CDR3 nucleotides: TGTGCCAGCAGTTCCAGGGGGGGCAGTGAGCAGTTCTTC. It specifies CASSSRGGSEQFF.